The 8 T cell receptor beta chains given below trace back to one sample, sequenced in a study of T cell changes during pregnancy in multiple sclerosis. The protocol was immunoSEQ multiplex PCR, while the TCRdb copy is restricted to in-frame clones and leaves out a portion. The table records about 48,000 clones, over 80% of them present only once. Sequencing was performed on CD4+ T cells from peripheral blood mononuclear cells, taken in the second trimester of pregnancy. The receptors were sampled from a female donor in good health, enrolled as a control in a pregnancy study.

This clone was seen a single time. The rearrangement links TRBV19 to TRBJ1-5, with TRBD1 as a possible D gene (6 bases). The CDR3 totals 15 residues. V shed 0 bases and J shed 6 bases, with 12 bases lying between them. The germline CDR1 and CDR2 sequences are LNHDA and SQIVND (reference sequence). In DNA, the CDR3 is TGTGCCAGTAGTATAGACAGGGGTGGAAGTCAGCCCCAGCATTTT. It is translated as CASSIDRGGSQPQHF.

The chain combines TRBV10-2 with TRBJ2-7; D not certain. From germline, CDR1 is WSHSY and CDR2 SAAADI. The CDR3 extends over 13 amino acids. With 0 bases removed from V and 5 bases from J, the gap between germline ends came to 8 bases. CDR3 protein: CASSESRSDEQYF. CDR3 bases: TGCGCCAGCAGTGAGTCGAGGTCAGACGAGCAGTACTTC.

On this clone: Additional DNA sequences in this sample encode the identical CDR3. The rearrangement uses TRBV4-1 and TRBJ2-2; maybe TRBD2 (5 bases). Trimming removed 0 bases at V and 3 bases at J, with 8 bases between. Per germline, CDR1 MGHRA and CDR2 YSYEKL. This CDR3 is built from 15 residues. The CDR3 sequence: CASSQDAGYTGELFF. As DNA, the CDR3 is TGCGCCAGCAGCCAAGATGCGGGCTACACCGGGGAGCTGTTTTTT.

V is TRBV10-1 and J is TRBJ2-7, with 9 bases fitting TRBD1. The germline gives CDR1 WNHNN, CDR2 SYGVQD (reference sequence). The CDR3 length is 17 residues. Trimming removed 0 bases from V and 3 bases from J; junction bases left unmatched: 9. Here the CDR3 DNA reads TGCGCCAGCAGTGAGTCAACTTTACAGGGGGCGAGCTACGAGCAGTACTTC. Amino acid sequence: CASSESTLQGASYEQYF.

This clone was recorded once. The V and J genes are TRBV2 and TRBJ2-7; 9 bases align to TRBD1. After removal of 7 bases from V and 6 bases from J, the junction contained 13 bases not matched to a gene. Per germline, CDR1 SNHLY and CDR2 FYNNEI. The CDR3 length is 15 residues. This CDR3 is CASIHGGTGTGEQYF. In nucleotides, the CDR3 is TGTGCCAGCATCCACGGTGGGACAGGGACGGGCGAGCAGTACTTC.

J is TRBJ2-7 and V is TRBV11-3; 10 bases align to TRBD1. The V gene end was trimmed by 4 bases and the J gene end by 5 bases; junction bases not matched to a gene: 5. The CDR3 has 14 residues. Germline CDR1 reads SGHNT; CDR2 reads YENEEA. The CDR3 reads CASSSRQGANEQYF. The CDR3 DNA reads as TGTGCCAGCAGCTCCCGACAGGGGGCGAACGAGCAGTACTTC.

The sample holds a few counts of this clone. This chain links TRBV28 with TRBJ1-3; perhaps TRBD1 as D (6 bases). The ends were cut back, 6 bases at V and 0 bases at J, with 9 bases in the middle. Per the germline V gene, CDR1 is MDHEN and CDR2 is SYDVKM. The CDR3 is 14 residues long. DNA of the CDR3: TGTGCCAGCAGGAGGGGGAACTCTGGAAACACCATATATTTT. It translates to CASRRGNSGNTIYF.

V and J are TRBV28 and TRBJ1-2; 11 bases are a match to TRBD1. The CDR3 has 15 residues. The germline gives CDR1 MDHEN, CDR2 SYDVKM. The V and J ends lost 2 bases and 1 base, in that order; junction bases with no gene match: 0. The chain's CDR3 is CASSLGTGGNYGYTF. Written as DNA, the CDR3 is TGTGCCAGCAGTTTAGGGACAGGGGGTAACTATGGCTACACCTTC.